This passage covers 9 T cell receptor beta chains from one sample sequenced in a study of vaccination and CD4 T cells after COVID-19 (dated by TCRdb to 2022 to 2024). In light of the paper, this sample's treatment or condition label describes: 10-day PBMC culture with coronavirus spike peptide pools or control peptides (ViraFEST assay). Libraries were prepared through PCR. The instrument was an Illumina iSeq 100. At the Johns Hopkins FTIC core, DNA from the cultured CD4+ T cells underwent TCR sequencing with the Oncomine TCR Beta short-read assay. TCRdb redid the processing of the public reads, applying fastp at Q25 and MiXCR, and retained in-frame beta chains. Each CDR3 protein gets just one entry, which takes the most common genes and DNA from the rows behind it. The sample yields around 15,000 distinct CDR3 sequences; about 32% were counted once. The ten largest account for about 14% of the sample.

Their target antigens are unknown. Sequenced material: cultured CD4+ T cells from blood. The receptors stem from a human donor with COVID-19.

In the case of this clonotype: Its ends do not fully match the called genes, so a read error is possible. The chain has TRBV5-4 and TRBJ2-3, with 15 bases aligning to TRBD2. CDR1 SGHNT and CDR2 YYREEE come from the germline V gene (reference sequence). This CDR3 region has 15 residues. CDR3: CASRLGLAGGDTQYF. In nucleotides, the CDR3 is TGTGCCAGCAGGTTGGGACTAGCGGGGGGAGATACGCAGTATTTT.

The V and J genes are TRBV6-2 or TRBV6-3 and TRBJ1-5, with 10 bases lining up with TRBD1. The CDR3 is 15 amino acids. From germline, CDR1 is MNHEY and CDR2 SVGEGT. After removal of 8 bases from V and 2 bases from J, the junction contained 6 bases not matched to a gene. The CDR3 DNA reads as TGTGCCAGCCACCGGGACAGGGGTGGCAATCAGCCCCAGCATTTT. Residues: CASHRDRGGNQPQHF.

This clonotype was seen more than once but under ten times. The V and J genes are TRBV2 and TRBJ1-1; D call uncertain. Trimming shortened V by 4 bases and J by 0 bases, and 15 bases separated the two germline ends. The length of the CDR3 is 16 residues. The germline gives CDR1 SNHLY, CDR2 FYNNEI. The CDR3 DNA sequence: TGTGCCAGCAGTGTTGTCACCCGAAGCGTGAACACTGAAGCTTTCTTT. This encodes CASSVVTRSVNTEAFF.

The gene calls are TRBV24-1 and TRBJ2-1; TRBD1 or TRBD2 may be the D gene (5 bases each). Germline loops: CDR1 KGHDR, CDR2 SFDVKD. CDR3 size: 12 residues. V lost 0 bases to trimming and J lost 12 bases, with 8 bases between them. The CDR3 sequence is CATSDLAGGQFF. The CDR3 bases are TGTGCCACCAGTGATTTGGCTGGGGGGCAGTTCTTC.

This clonotype was counted only a few times. Here the CDR3 reads CASSLSPGIRDTEAFF. CDR3 nucleotides: TGTGCCAGCAGCTTATCTCCAGGGATTAGGGACACTGAAGCTTTCTTT. The genes are TRBV7-6 and TRBJ1-1; tentatively, D is TRBD1 (5 bases). V lost 2 bases to trimming and J lost 3 bases, with 16 bases between them. The CDR3 contains 16 residues. Germline assignment: CDR1 SGHVS and CDR2 FNYEAQ.

V is TRBV6-5 and J is TRBJ1-2; 8 nucleotides line up with TRBD1. The CDR3 consists of 15 residues. J lost 4 bases, V lost 3 bases, and 7 bases had no gene match. Germline values: CDR1 MNHEY, CDR2 SVGAGI. CDR3 DNA: TGTGCCAGCAGTTATCAGACAGGGGCCGTCTATGGCTACACCTTC. Its protein is CASSYQTGAVYGYTF.

The chain is built from TRBV25-1 and TRBJ2-7; 7 bases fit TRBD1. After removal of 6 bases from V and 3 bases from J, the junction contained 8 bases not matched to a gene. Germline-derived CDR1 and CDR2 are MGHDK and SYGVNS. The CDR3 sequence is 14 residues long. DNA of the CDR3: TGTGCCAGCAGCAAGACAGGGAAGGGCTACGAGCAGTACTTC. It translates to CASSKTGKGYEQYF.

This clonotype occurred once. The chain couples TRBV5-1 to TRBJ2-5, with D perhaps TRBD1 (5 bases). V was trimmed by 4 bases and J by 5 bases, leaving 15 bases between them. Germline CDR1 is SGHRS and CDR2 is YFSETQ. The CDR3 runs 14 residues. The CDR3 DNA is TGCGCCAGCAGCCTCTCAGGGTTAATGGAGACCCAGTACTTC. Encoded protein: CASSLSGLMETQYF.

The genes are TRBV6-1 and TRBJ2-5, with 10 bases lining up with TRBD2. V was clipped by 6 bases and J by 5 bases; unmatched bases: 6. CDR1 and CDR2 (germline): MNHNS, SASEGT. The CDR3 contains 14 residues. As DNA, the CDR3 is TGTGCCAGCAGGCTAGCGGGGGCCGCGGAGACCCAGTACTTC. This encodes CASRLAGAAETQYF.